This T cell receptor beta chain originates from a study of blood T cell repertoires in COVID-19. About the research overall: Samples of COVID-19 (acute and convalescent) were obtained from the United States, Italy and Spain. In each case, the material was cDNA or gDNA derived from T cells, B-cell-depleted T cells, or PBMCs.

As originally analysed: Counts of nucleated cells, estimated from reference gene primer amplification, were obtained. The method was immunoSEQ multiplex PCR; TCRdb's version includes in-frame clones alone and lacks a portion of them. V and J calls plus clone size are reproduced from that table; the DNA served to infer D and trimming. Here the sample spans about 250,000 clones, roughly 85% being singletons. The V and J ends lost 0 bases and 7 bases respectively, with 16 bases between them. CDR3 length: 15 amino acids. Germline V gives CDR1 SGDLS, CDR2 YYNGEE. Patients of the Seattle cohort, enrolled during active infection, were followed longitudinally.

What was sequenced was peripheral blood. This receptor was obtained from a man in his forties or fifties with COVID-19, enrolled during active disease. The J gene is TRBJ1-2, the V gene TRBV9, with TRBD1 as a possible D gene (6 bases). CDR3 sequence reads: CASSVGGQIPGGYTF. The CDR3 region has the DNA TGTGCCAGCAGCGTAGGAGGACAGATCCCGGGTGGCTACACCTTC. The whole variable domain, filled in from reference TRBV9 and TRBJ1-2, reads DSGVTQTPKHLITATGQRVTLRCSPRSGDLSVYWYQQSLDQGLQFLIQYYNGEERAKGNILERFSAQQFPDLHSELNLSSLELGDSALYFCASSVGGQIPGGYTFGSGTRLTVV.